The 3 T cell receptor beta chains below all came from one sample that was sequenced in a study of radiation and T cells in renal cell carcinoma. TCRdb keeps only in-frame clones here, not all; method: immunoSEQ multiplex PCR. The data show 150,000 to 190,000 clones, roughly 87% seen once. The time point is: blood 2 weeks post-SBRT. Stated treatment: 15 Gy SBRT to primary tumor, nephrectomy 4 weeks later. The sample consisted of blood, taken from a patient whose treatment included radiotherapy and nephrectomy. These TCRs come from a woman in her forties or fifties with renal cell carcinoma.

The count of this clone is one. The V gene is TRBV19, the J gene TRBJ2-1, with 8 bases lining up with TRBD2. The CDR3 has 16 amino acids. Unmatched junction bases numbered 14, after V lost 7 bases and J lost 6 bases. Germline CDR1 is LNHDA and CDR2 is SQIVND (reference sequence). The CDR3 nucleotides are TGTGCCAGTACCTCATCTGGACGGGGGGGCCGCAATGAGCAGTTCTTC. It yields the protein CASTSSGRGGRNEQFF.

The genes are TRBV15 and TRBJ2-6, with a possible D match to TRBD1 (6 bases). Trimming stripped 1 base from V and 0 bases from J, with 16 bases between. This CDR3 is built from 19 residues. Germline assignment: CDR1 LNHNV and CDR2 YYDKDF (reference sequence). This CDR3 reads CATSRVSDRIDSGANVLTF. The CDR3, as DNA: TGTGCCACCAGCAGAGTTAGCGACAGGATAGACTCTGGGGCCAACGTCCTGACTTTC.

This chain uses TRBV25-1 with TRBJ1-1, with D possibly matching TRBD1 (5 bases). Germline CDR1 is MGHDK and CDR2 is SYGVNS. The CDR3 covers 13 residues. V lost 8 bases to trimming and J lost 5 bases, with 15 bases between them. Here the CDR3 reads CASRNMDTTEAFF. CDR3 in DNA: TGTGCCAGCCGCAATATGGACACTACTGAAGCTTTCTTT.